Listed below are T cell receptor beta chains from one sample, sequenced in a study of blood T cells in healthy people across ages. TCRdb redid the calling of the 5' RACE reads with MiXCR, one entry per CDR3 protein. The table lists 1.8 million or so distinct CDR3 sequences, about two fifths of them singletons. Source material: blood. Receptors originate from a human donor in good health. The conserved cysteine and the conserved F or W are not part of the CDR3 here. The D gene is left open where the match is weak.

J gene: TRBJ2-1
V gene: TRBV4-2
D gene: TRBD2
CDR3 protein: ASSQRTSGGALDEQF

J gene: TRBJ2-1
V gene: TRBV7-9
D gene: -
CDR3 protein: ASSKVEETQF

J gene: TRBJ2-6
V gene: TRBV4-2
D gene: -
CDR3 protein: ASSQDWDPLSGANVLT

J gene: TRBJ1-5
V gene: TRBV6-6
D gene: -
CDR3 protein: ASSLQVWTQETQH

J gene: TRBJ2-3
V gene: TRBV20-1
D gene: TRBD2
CDR3 protein: SRLAGVGDTQY

J gene: TRBJ1-2
V gene: TRBV4-3
D gene: -
CDR3 protein: ASSQEVGGGYT

J gene: TRBJ1-4
V gene: TRBV28
D gene: -
CDR3 protein: ASSSGGGKLF

J gene: TRBJ1-1
V gene: TRBV24-1
D gene: -
CDR3 protein: ATSDPRGGPGDTEAF

J gene: TRBJ2-1
V gene: TRBV28
D gene: -
CDR3 protein: ASRRGEGYEQF

J gene: TRBJ2-4
V gene: TRBV29-1
D gene: -
CDR3 protein: SVVVRVEEQY

J gene: TRBJ2-4
V gene: TRBV12-3/TRBV12-4
D gene: TRBD1
CDR3 protein: ASTLQGVAKNIQY

J gene: -
V gene: TRBV7-2
D gene: -
CDR3 protein: ASSPSHSPGPPPVEQY

J gene: TRBJ2-1
V gene: TRBV27
D gene: TRBD1
CDR3 protein: ASSSSTGGNYNEQF

J gene: TRBJ1-2
V gene: TRBV4-1
D gene: -
CDR3 protein: ASSQEFSIGYT

J gene: TRBJ1-2
V gene: TRBV7-2
D gene: -
CDR3 protein: ASSSGPSGDGYT

J gene: TRBJ1-2
V gene: TRBV7-9
D gene: TRBD1
CDR3 protein: ASSLGTGPLYGYT

J gene: TRBJ2-4
V gene: TRBV29-1
D gene: -
CDR3 protein: SVERGAPKNIQY

J gene: TRBJ2-5
V gene: TRBV27
D gene: TRBD2
CDR3 protein: ASRPEREGRGETQY

J gene: TRBJ2-4
V gene: TRBV28
D gene: -
CDR3 protein: ANSLDTVAGRPY

J gene: TRBJ1-1
V gene: TRBV12-3/TRBV12-4
D gene: -
CDR3 protein: ASSLGYPGTEAF

J gene: TRBJ1-2
V gene: TRBV20-1
D gene: -
CDR3 protein: SAREPPTRYT

J gene: TRBJ2-1
V gene: TRBV6-5
D gene: TRBD2
CDR3 protein: ASSYQGLAGGKSSYNEQF

J gene: TRBJ2-5
V gene: TRBV7-9
D gene: -
CDR3 protein: ASSLAGAKETQY

J gene: TRBJ1-1
V gene: TRBV10-3
D gene: -
CDR3 protein: ATKKEASNTEAF

J gene: TRBJ2-7
V gene: TRBV7-9
D gene: -
CDR3 protein: ASSLLIRYEQY

J gene: TRBJ2-5
V gene: TRBV20-1
D gene: -
CDR3 protein: SAREPLGPTTQY

J gene: TRBJ1-4
V gene: TRBV9
D gene: -
CDR3 protein: ASSRAGQSEKLF

J gene: TRBJ1-2
V gene: TRBV24-1
D gene: -
CDR3 protein: ATRGTGGDYGYT

J gene: TRBJ2-2
V gene: TRBV7-7
D gene: -
CDR3 protein: ASSLSGGSTGELF

J gene: TRBJ1-2
V gene: TRBV7-2
D gene: -
CDR3 protein: ASSLAPSGIYGYT

J gene: TRBJ2-5
V gene: TRBV12-3/TRBV12-4
D gene: TRBD1
CDR3 protein: ASSDRDREQETQY

J gene: TRBJ2-7
V gene: TRBV6-5
D gene: -
CDR3 protein: ASSYRMTGIYEQY

J gene: TRBJ1-5
V gene: TRBV30
D gene: -
CDR3 protein: AWSDEGHSNQPQH

J gene: TRBJ2-3
V gene: TRBV20-1
D gene: -
CDR3 protein: SARDYVRGGRWDTQY

J gene: TRBJ1-2
V gene: TRBV9
D gene: TRBD1
CDR3 protein: ASRGTDTNYGYT

J gene: TRBJ1-6
V gene: TRBV27
D gene: -
CDR3 protein: ASSLGAGAVNSPLH

J gene: TRBJ2-5
V gene: TRBV6-2/TRBV6-3
D gene: TRBD2
CDR3 protein: ASSYVGLATETQY

J gene: TRBJ1-2
V gene: TRBV15
D gene: -
CDR3 protein: ATSPRTARLYGYT

J gene: TRBJ1-2
V gene: TRBV10-3
D gene: TRBD1
CDR3 protein: ATRVGTGGNYGYT

J gene: TRBJ1-2
V gene: TRBV10-3
D gene: -
CDR3 protein: AISEIGEYYGYT